The clone carrying this T cell receptor beta chain appeared many times. The antigen is undetermined. One entry per CDR3 protein, called by TCRdb with MiXCR from the reads. The sample holds 500,000 to 600,000 distinct CDR3 sequences; approximately 15% are singletons and the top ten take more than 20%. These data originate in a study of T cell repertoires in cytomegalovirus infection. Study at large: Indications of both CMV infection and matching HLA type were provided by public TCR beta signatures.

Study outcomes and limitations: Clonotype analysis showed dominance of the ex vivo response by HLA-C-restricted CMV-specific TCR beta clonotypes. There were carriers of CMV plus the relevant HLA, and cumulative public TCR beta family frequency identified them.

What was sequenced was CD8+ T cells from PBMCs. The TCR was taken from a human donor in good health (CMV status not recorded). Some clones in this sample may be carry-over from other donors' samples.

The CDR3 nucleotides read TGTGCCAGCAGCTTAGAAGTGTCCGGATCCTACGAGCAGTACTTC. As protein: CASSLEVSGSYEQYF. The rearrangement joins TRBV7-6 to TRBJ2-7; D not resolved. Germline V lookup: CDR1 SGHVS, CDR2 FNYEAQ. The CDR3 contains 15 residues. The V and J ends lost 1 base and 1 base respectively, with 11 bases between them.